This T cell receptor (beta chain) was identified in a study of T cell responses to AZD1222 COVID-19 vaccine (TCRdb year 2021). About the investigation overall: TCR sequencing was performed for roughly 250 trial participants, of whom some 200 were given two doses of AZD1222 and around 25 were given two doses of MenACWY control vaccine. Trial participants were enrolled by age into 18-55, 56-69 and 70-plus year subgroups, with approximately 150, 30 and 60 TCR-sequenced participants respectively.

The CDR3 regions of human TCRbeta chains were subjected to immunosequencing. Per the source publication's procedure: Repertoire TCRs were checked for matches against a reference library of SARS-CoV-2-specific TCRs that had been generated using the MIRA antigen-specificity platform. Breadth was defined as the fraction of unique TCRs that were SARS-CoV-2-associated, and depth was defined as the fraction of total T cells that were SARS-CoV-2-associated. Each spike-specific TCR was assigned to its reactive spike region and to a CD4 or CD8 class using the MIRA data. Log10-transformed breadth and depth values were compared by one-way ANOVA with Sidak's multiple comparisons tests. TCRdb's version of the immuneACCESS table is confined to in-frame rearrangements and falls short of the full clone set. An unresolved V gene accounts for under half of the shortfall where checked; the remainder is of unknown origin. V, J and clone size are those of that table, while D and trimming were read from the DNA. The sample table holds more than 85,000 clones, of which about 90% were seen once. Roughly 14% of the sample is in the top ten clones.

Broad study findings and their caveats: Nearly half of unique spike-specific TCRs reportedly recognized epitopes outside regions mutated in the B.1.351 and B.1.1.7 variants. No day 14 peak-response samples were available, so repertoires were characterized only after the peak T cell response. The 56-69-year group was small, and its depth increase did not reach significance, likely because of low power. Participants were mostly white British and included more females than males, and it was suggested by the authors that clonal diversity may have been underestimated. After two AZD1222 doses, spike-specific TCR breadth and depth were significantly higher than at day 0 and than in MenACWY recipients. The vaccine-associated CD4 TCRs covered the entire spike protein, and the dominant responses fell in regions 160-218 and 743-854. Conclusions about previously exposed vaccinees are limited because only six or seven AZD1222 recipients were SARS-CoV-2 seropositive at baseline.

Comment on this clone: The antigen it binds to is not known. One base away there is no much larger clone; base qualities are not given.

The time point label here, explained by the study, means: about 28 days (+/-7) after the second vaccine dose. Because spike-specific TCR depth and breadth did not differ between the two schedules, AZD1222 recipients who got a second dose at roughly 4 weeks were pooled with those who got a second dose at roughly 12 weeks. Samples from vaccinated people were obtained from the UK trials COV001 and COV002, which included a single-blind randomized controlled phase 2/3 trial of AZD1222 (ChAdOx1 nCoV-19) in healthy adults. For TCRbeta chain sequencing, PBMC samples were collected from trial participants at day 0 and at day 28 after the second dose. The V and J ends are trimmed by 2 bases and 3 bases, leaving 7 bases between them. From cysteine to phenylalanine, the CDR3 is 13 amino acids long. Of the read, only the CDR3 DNA is kept; its 39 bases are in frame from base 1.

The sample was peripheral blood, taken 28 days after the second AZD1222 dose. The rearrangement joined TRBV12-3 or TRBV12-4 to TRBJ1-2; the best D guess is TRBD1, with 5 bases matching. The receptor's source is an adult who received the AZD1222 COVID-19 vaccine. The bases read TGTGCCAGCAGTTTACAGGGCGACTATGGCTACACCTTC. The resulting protein is CASSLQGDYGYTF.